This T cell receptor beta chain was identified during a study of metastatic and nonmetastatic thyroid tumors. Findings and limits, study-wide: Benign nodules were reported to have significantly lower TCR beta diversity than malignant thyroid tumors, in blood and tumor.

With MiXCR, TCRdb reprocessed the PCR reads. The sample comprises approximately 44,000 clones, 24% of which are singletons, and roughly 14% rests with the top ten. This clone was detected ten times or more. Its antigen is currently unknown. CDR1 LNHDA and CDR2 SQIVND come from the germline V gene (reference sequence). The ends lost 3 bases at V and 4 bases at J; junction bases unmatched: 6. The CDR3 covers 18 residues. Before thyroid surgery, none of the patients had received any treatment. Sequenced material: tumor tissue. The chain carries TRBV19 and TRBJ2-2, with 15 bases aligning to TRBD2. This sequence originates from a female donor with papillary thyroid cancer or a benign thyroid nodule (not recorded which). Some clones in this sample may be carry-over from other donors' samples. The CDR3 sequence: CASSIPGLAGGGTGELFF. Written as DNA, the CDR3 is TGTGCCAGTAGTATCCCGGGACTAGCGGGAGGAGGCACCGGGGAGCTGTTTTTT.